This record looks at one T cell receptor beta chain sequence and its context. Its antigen remains undetermined. No base-level quality is on record; no much larger clone is a single base apart. These data are taken from a study of blood T cell repertoires in COVID-19 (dated by TCRdb to 2018 to 2020). Looking at the study overall: The collaborator samples originated in the United States, Italy and Spain and spanned the acute and convalescent phases of COVID-19. A de-identified subject ID, COVID-19 status, age in years and sex were almost always included in the sample metadata. Deeply sampled blood TCRbeta repertoires from subjects exposed to, actively infected with, or recovered from COVID-19 were included in the dataset. The repertoires were released in a freely available public database meant as a resource for research on the immune response to SARS-CoV-2. The prospective study material was composed of cDNA or gDNA derived from T cells, B-cell-depleted T cells, or PBMCs. Where HLA class I and class II types were available, the types were taken from metadata supplied by the sample provider, not from assay-based typing. Samples came from the ongoing ImmuneRACE study (first 160 participants) plus 1,254 subjects from 6 global collaborators.

Broad study findings and their caveats: The amount of clinical and demographic metadata varied by source and participant and was provided uncurated.

Participants in the prospective study were enrolled through a virtual design, were aged roughly 18 to 100 years, and lived in fewer than 30 United States geographic areas. To assign participants to cohorts, the prospective study relied on clinical history that participants themselves reported in a screening survey and a study questionnaire. ImmuneRACE Cohort 3 recovered participants were defined by two consecutive negative NP/OP PCR tests, healthcare professional clearance, or symptom resolution. Each participant in the prospective study had whole blood, serum and a nasopharyngeal or oropharyngeal swab collected by mobile phlebotomists. Prospective study participants could optionally give additional blood draws and questionnaires over a roughly two-month period. Prospective study blood samples were shipped either frozen or at room temperature before DNA extraction. TCRbeta CDR3 regions were amplified from genomic DNA by means of the immunoSEQ Assay, a bias-controlled multiplex PCR. The paper's data handling went like this. Within the assay, amplification of reference gene primers was used to estimate how many nucleated cells each sample contained. To quantify the absolute abundance of each unique TCRbeta CDR3 rearrangement, sequence reads were collapsed and filtered. Productive Simpson clonality was computed per sample as the square root of Simpson's diversity index over productive rearrangements. This immuneACCESS table, as held by TCRdb, lists in-frame sequences with V and J called but not all clones. Of the missing ones, under half trace to an unresolved V gene in checked studies; the others have no known cause. The V and J calls and clone size come from that table; D and trimming were worked out from the DNA. A total of fewer than 600,000 clones appear in this sample, over 75% of them only once. Of the sample, over 1.5% is held by the ten largest clones.

The CDR3 goes from the cysteine to the phenylalanine over 15 residues. Just CDR3 DNA is preserved here, 45 bases in frame from base 1. The germline V gene sets CDR1 to ENHRY and CDR2 to SYGVKD. Clipping removes 3 bases from V and 3 bases from J, with 4 as the unmatched junction base count. The TCR originated in a woman aged 35 to 49 who had recovered from COVID-19. The chain is assembled from TRBV10-3 and TRBJ2-7, with 11 junctional bases fitting TRBD1. The sequenced material came from PBMCs or T cells enriched from blood (not recorded which). The sequence in DNA is TGTGCCATCAGTGATGCGGGACAGGGGGGCTACGAGCAGTACTTC. This translates into CAISDAGQGGYEQYF.